This TCR beta chain was profiled in a study of a mutant IDH1 vaccine in newly diagnosed glioma. The wider study: Antecedent treatment encompassed radiotherapy, temozolomide, or their combination; the majority received both.

Trimming stripped 4 bases from V and 2 bases from J, with 12 bases between. Germline V gene sequence: CDR1 SGHKS, CDR2 YYEKEE (reference sequence). The CDR3 spans 14 residues. Study-level results: Vaccination elicited immune responses in around 93% of patients.

The sample's time point: baseline, week 1 (first vaccination visit). Treatment of the sample: pre-vaccination baseline after standard-of-care therapy. Diagnosis in the donors showed new WHO grade 3 or 4 astrocytomas that were IDH1-mutant and ATRX-lost. Using immunoSEQ multiplex PCR, the repertoire was profiled, and TCRdb retains in-frame clones only, with some absent. The sample lists 55,000 to 70,000 clones, about 86% occurring once. With respect to this clone: Its matching antigen is unknown.

The sequence was collected from a man aged 30 to 39 with glioma. The sequencing here drew on PBMCs, taken from a glioma patient treated with radiotherapy, temozolomide or both. The V and J genes are TRBV5-5 and TRBJ1-2; maybe TRBD1 (5 bases). CDR3 protein: CASSLEQGNYGYTF. The CDR3 coding sequence is TGTGCCAGCAGCCTCGAGCAGGGAAACTATGGCTACACCTTC.